The 7 T cell receptor beta chains below were found in one sample sequenced in a study of blood T cell repertoires in COVID-19. Sequenced by immunoSEQ multiplex PCR; TCRdb stores in-frame clones only, minus some. The data contain 150,000 or so clones, about 89% of them singletons. The sequenced sample consisted of peripheral blood. The receptors here all came from a man in his fifties or sixties with acute or convalescent COVID-19.

The chain has TRBV30 and TRBJ1-4; TRBD1 aligns across 7 bases. The CDR3 totals 15 residues. Germline CDR1 GTSNPN, CDR2 SVGIG (reference sequence). The J segment lost 2 bases and the V segment lost 0 bases, leaving 3 bases of the junction unmatched. The CDR3 DNA follows: TGTGCCTGGAGTGTAGCGACAGGGACTAATGAAAAACTGTTTTTT. Its translation is CAWSVATGTNEKLFF. The whole variable domain, remainder taken from reference TRBV30 and TRBJ1-4, is SQTIHQWPATLVQPVGSPLSLECTVEGTSNPNLYWYRQAAGRGLQLLFYSVGIGQISSEVPQNLSASRPQDRQFILSSKKLLLSDSGFYLCAWSVATGTNEKLFFGSGTQLSVL.

The J gene is TRBJ1-3, the V gene TRBV30, with TRBD1 as a possible D gene (6 bases). The CDR3 loop spans 15 amino acids. The germline V and J ends were trimmed by 1 base and 4 bases, with 14 bases remaining between them. In germline, CDR1 is GTSNPN, CDR2 SVGIG (reference sequence). The CDR3 DNA is TGTGCCTGGAGTGAGGGGGGGCTAAGAGGAAACACCATATATTTT. The encoded protein is CAWSEGGLRGNTIYF.

CDR3 in DNA: TGTGCCAGCGCCCCGCAGGCAGATATTAATTCACCCCTCCACTTT. Protein: CASAPQADINSPLHF. The rearrangement links TRBV7-2 to TRBJ1-6; D uncertain. With 8 bases removed from V and 6 bases from J, the gap between germline ends came to 17 bases. The CDR3 length is 15 residues. In germline, CDR1 is SGHTA, CDR2 FQGNSA.

The rearrangement uses TRBV11-2 and TRBJ2-3, with no clear D. Deletions cut 1 base from V and 1 base from J, with 12 bases between. Per germline, CDR1 SGHAT and CDR2 FQNNGV. This CDR3 is 16 amino acids long. CDR3 in amino acids: CASSLGSFLRTDTQYF. CDR3 bases: TGTGCCAGCAGCTTAGGGAGTTTCCTTCGCACAGATACGCAGTATTTT.

The chain links TRBV4-2 to TRBJ2-7; 7 bases match TRBD2. The CDR3 length is 15 residues. V dropped 3 bases and J dropped 3; count of bases not matched to a gene: 8. The germline V gene encodes CDR1 LGHNA and CDR2 YNFKEQ. The CDR3 here is CASSQWSGTDYEQYF. The CDR3 DNA reads TGTGCCAGCAGCCAGTGGAGCGGGACTGACTACGAGCAGTACTTC.

The chain uses TRBV13 and TRBJ2-7, with 12 bases that match TRBD2. The CDR3 has 14 amino acids. The germline CDR1 and CDR2 sequences are PRHDT and FYEKMQ (reference sequence). Trimming removed 2 bases from V and 6 bases from J; junction bases left unmatched: 2. The CDR3 sequence: CASSLLAGGSEQYF. CDR3 in DNA: TGTGCCAGCAGCTTACTAGCGGGAGGGAGCGAGCAGTACTTC.

The V gene is TRBV3-1 (or the pseudogene TRBV3-2), the J gene TRBJ1-3; D gene uncertain. This CDR3 comprises 16 residues. Germline CDR1 is LGHDT and CDR2 is YNNKEL (reference sequence). V gave up 1 base and J gave up 0 bases, with 10 bases separating them. CDR3 residues: CASSQGTEASGNTIYF. CDR3 sequence (DNA): TGTGCCAGCAGCCAAGGGACGGAGGCCTCTGGAAACACCATATATTTT.